A selection of T cell receptor beta chains follows, all from one sample in a study of T-cell memory formation after mild COVID-19. TCRdb reprocessed the 5' RACE reads via MiXCR and lists one record per CDR3 protein. The data contain hundreds of thousands of distinct CDR3 sequences, 20% to 30% of them singletons. The sequenced sample was PBMCs or a T cell subset sorted from them (not recorded which). These receptors all stem from an adult woman who had mild COVID-19 (a few samples of this study predate the infection). Cell type and time point are not known. The CDR3 runs from the conserved cysteine through the conserved F or W. A D gene is named only where the DNA matches it firmly. Rows give clone size only sometimes, using once, few, many, or a class for an expanded clone.

CASSPPVGQETQYF	TGTGCCAGCAGCCCCCCGGTAGGGCAAGAGACCCAGTACTTC	TRBV9	TRBJ2-5	NA	NA
CASSYQPQGGWRETQYF	TGCGCCAGCAGCTATCAGCCCCAAGGGGGCTGGCGAGAGACCCAGTACTTC	TRBV5-1	TRBJ2-5	few	TRBD1
CASSSGTSVTNTQYF	TGCGCCAGCAGCTCCGGGACTAGCGTGACTAATACGCAGTATTTT	TRBV5-1	TRBJ2-3	NA	TRBD2
CASSWRPGVAFF	TGTGCCAGCAGTTGGAGGCCAGGGGTGGCTTTCTTT	TRBV12-3/TRBV12-4	TRBJ1-1	NA	NA
CASQRDRGSLTGELFF	TGTGCCAGCCAGCGGGACAGGGGAAGTTTAACCGGGGAGCTGTTTTTT	TRBV12-3/TRBV12-4	TRBJ2-2	few	TRBD1
CASSLSGTRGTNEQFF	TGTGCCAGCAGCTTATCCGGGACTAGGGGAACCAATGAGCAGTTCTTC	TRBV7-2	TRBJ2-1	few	TRBD2
CSVLPGPEAYEQYF	TGCAGCGTTCTTCCGGGACCGGAAGCCTACGAGCAGTACTTC	TRBV29-1	TRBJ2-7	NA	NA
CATSRDDRGYGEQFF	TGTGCCACCAGCAGAGATGACAGGGGATATGGTGAGCAGTTCTTC	TRBV15	TRBJ2-1	few	TRBD1
CSARGGRMNTEAFF	TGCAGTGCTAGAGGCGGCAGGATGAACACTGAAGCTTTCTTT	TRBV20-1	TRBJ1-1	NA	NA
CASSYRTGGNSPLHF	TGTGCCAGCAGTTATAGGACAGGGGGTAATTCACCCCTCCACTTT	TRBV6-6	TRBJ1-6	NA	TRBD1
CSARNAGFNTEAFF	TGCAGTGCTAGAAATGCCGGTTTTAACACTGAAGCTTTCTTT	TRBV20-1	TRBJ1-1	few	NA
CASSPDRGNEQYF	TGTGCCAGCTCACCGGACAGGGGCAACGAGCAGTACTTC	TRBV18	TRBJ2-7	NA	TRBD1
CASSYSGRGHSEQYF	TGTGCCAGCAGTTACTCGGGGCGGGGGCATAGCGAGCAGTACTTC	TRBV6-5	TRBJ2-7	NA	NA
CASSLSRQNYGYTF	TGTGCCAGCAGTTTATCGAGGCAGAACTATGGCTACACCTTC	TRBV27	TRBJ1-2	once	NA
CASRSTGYGAGDPADTQYF	TGTGCCAGCAGATCGACAGGGTATGGGGCGGGAGACCCCGCAGATACGCAGTATTTT	TRBV5-5	TRBJ2-3	NA	NA
CAISAQGSSYEQYF	TGTGCCATCAGTGCGCAGGGGAGCTCCTACGAGCAGTACTTC	TRBV10-3	TRBJ2-7	NA	NA
CASSRDSGYYGYTF	TGCGCCAGCAGCCGGGACAGCGGATACTATGGCTACACCTTC	TRBV5-1	TRBJ1-2	many	TRBD1
CASRRLAGVRGELFF	TGTGCCAGCAGGCGACTAGCGGGGGTACGAGGGGAGCTGTTTTTT	TRBV7-2	TRBJ2-2	NA	TRBD2
CAIRGTSGPSQQYF	TGTGCCATCAGGGGGACTAGCGGACCGTCGCAGCAGTACTTC	TRBV10-3	TRBJ2-7	few	TRBD2
CASSPGRGLQETQYF	TGTGCCAGCAGCCCCGGACGGGGGTTACAAGAGACCCAGTACTTC	TRBV3-1	TRBJ2-5	NA	NA
CASSQDLDRSYGYTF	TGCGCCAGCAGCCAAGATCTGGACAGGAGCTATGGCTACACCTTC	TRBV4-3	TRBJ1-2	once	TRBD1
CASSTGGGQETQYF	TGCGCCAGCAGCACAGGAGGCGGCCAAGAGACCCAGTACTTC	TRBV5-1	TRBJ2-5	few	NA
CASIKPDRRAEQYF	TGTGCCAGCATTAAACCCGACAGGAGGGCCGAGCAGTACTTC	TRBV6-1	TRBJ2-7	NA	NA
CASSLTSGTSYGYTF	TGCGCCAGCAGTTTAACTTCCGGGACGAGTTATGGCTACACCTTC	TRBV5-1	TRBJ1-2	few	NA
CASSQTGGSTYEQYF	TGTGCCAGCAGCCAAACAGGGGGCTCAACCTACGAGCAGTACTTC	TRBV5-4	TRBJ2-7	once	TRBD1
CASSFGSGTEAFF	TGCGCCAGCAGCTTTGGGAGCGGCACTGAAGCTTTCTTT	TRBV5-1	TRBJ1-1	NA	NA
CASRFNREETQYF	TGTGCCAGCAGGTTTAACAGGGAGGAGACCCAGTACTTC	TRBV5-4	TRBJ2-5	few	NA
CASSWGGRVNTEAFF	TGTGCCAGCAGTTGGGGGGGCAGGGTGAACACTGAAGCTTTCTTT	TRBV12-3/TRBV12-4	TRBJ1-1	few	NA
CATSDPRSGANVLTF	TGTGCCACCAGTGATCCGCGGTCTGGGGCCAACGTCCTGACTTTC	TRBV24-1	TRBJ2-6	NA	NA
CASSPTLTGNEQFF	TGTGCCAGCAGCCCGACCCTGACAGGGAATGAGCAGTTCTTC	TRBV4-2	TRBJ2-1	NA	TRBD1
CASSDRTARDEQFF	TGTGCCAGCAGCGACCGGACTGCCCGGGATGAGCAGTTCTTC	TRBV3-1	TRBJ2-1	NA	NA
CASSSGGAGTKNIQYF	TGTGCCAGCAGCTCCGGGGGGGCCGGGACCAAAAACATTCAGTACTTC	TRBV5-4	TRBJ2-4	few	TRBD2